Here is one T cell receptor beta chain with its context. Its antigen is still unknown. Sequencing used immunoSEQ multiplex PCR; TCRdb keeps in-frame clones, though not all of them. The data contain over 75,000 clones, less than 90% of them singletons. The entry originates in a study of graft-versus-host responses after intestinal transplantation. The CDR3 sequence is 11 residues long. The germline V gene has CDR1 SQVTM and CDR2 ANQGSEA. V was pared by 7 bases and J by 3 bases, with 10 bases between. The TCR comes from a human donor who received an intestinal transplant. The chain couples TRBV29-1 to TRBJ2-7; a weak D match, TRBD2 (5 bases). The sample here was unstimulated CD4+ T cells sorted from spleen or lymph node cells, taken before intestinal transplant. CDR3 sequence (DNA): TGCAGCGCCGGACTGAGCTACGAGCAGTACTTC. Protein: CSAGLSYEQYF.